This TCR beta chain is drawn from a study of breast tumors, draining lymph nodes, adjacent tissues. Points from the study as a whole: Tumors had less TCR diversity than lymph nodes, more than nontumor tissue. That most tumor T cells come from lymph nodes remained unproven. The data were judged consistent with most tumor T cells coming from lymph node and expanding in tumor.

In the case of this clonotype: Its antigen remains unknown. A much more abundant neighbour one base away suggests this may be a read error.

Samples came from axillary lymph nodes draining the breast cancer. TCRdb passed the multiplex PCR reads through MiXCR, listing each CDR3 protein once. This sample has fewer than 85,000 distinct CDR3 sequences, with roughly 19% found just once. The V gene's germline CDR1 is MNHEY and CDR2 SVGAGI. This CDR3 comprises 13 residues. Trimming removed 6 bases from V and 9 bases from J; junction bases left unmatched: 8. This receptor was identified in a female donor with breast cancer. Some clones in this sample may be carry-over from other donors' samples. Sample: axillary lymph node tissue. J is TRBJ1-3 and V is TRBV6-5; 7 positions agree with TRBD1. In DNA, the CDR3 is TGTGCCAGCAGACGACAGGGCTCGCGCACCATATATTTT. Its translation is CASRRQGSRTIYF.